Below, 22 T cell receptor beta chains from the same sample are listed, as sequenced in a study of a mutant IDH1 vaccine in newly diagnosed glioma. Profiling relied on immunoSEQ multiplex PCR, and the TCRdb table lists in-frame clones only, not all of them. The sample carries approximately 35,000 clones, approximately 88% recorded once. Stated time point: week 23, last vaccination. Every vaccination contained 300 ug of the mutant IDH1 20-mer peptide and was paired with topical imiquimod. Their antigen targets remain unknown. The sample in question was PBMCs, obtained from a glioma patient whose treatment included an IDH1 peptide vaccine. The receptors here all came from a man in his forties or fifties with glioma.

CDR3 loop: CSASARDEQYF. The CDR3, as DNA: TGCAGTGCTAGTGCCAGGGACGAGCAGTACTTC. The rearrangement uses TRBV20-1 and TRBJ2-7, with D perhaps TRBD1 (5 bases). The CDR3 is 11 residues long. The V end was cut by 3 bases, the J end by 5 bases, with 8 bases between. Germline V gives CDR1 DFQATT, CDR2 SNEGSKA (reference sequence).

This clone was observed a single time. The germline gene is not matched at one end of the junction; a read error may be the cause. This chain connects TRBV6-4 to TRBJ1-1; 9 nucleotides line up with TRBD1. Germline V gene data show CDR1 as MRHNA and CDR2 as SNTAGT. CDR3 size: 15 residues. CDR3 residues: CASFPSTGGNAEAFF. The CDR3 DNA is TGTGCCAGCTTCCCCTCGACAGGGGGGAACGCTGAAGCTTTCTTT.

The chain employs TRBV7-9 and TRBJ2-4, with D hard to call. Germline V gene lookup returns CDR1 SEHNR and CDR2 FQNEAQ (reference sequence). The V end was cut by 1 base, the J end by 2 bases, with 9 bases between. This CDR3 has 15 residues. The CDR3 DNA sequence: TGTGCCAGCAGCTTAGTTTCCGATCCCAAAAACATTCAGTACTTC. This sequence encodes CASSLVSDPKNIQYF.

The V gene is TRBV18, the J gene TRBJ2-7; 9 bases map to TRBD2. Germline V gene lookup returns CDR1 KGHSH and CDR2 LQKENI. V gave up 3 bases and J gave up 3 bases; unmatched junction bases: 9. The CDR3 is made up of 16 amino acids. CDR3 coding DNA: TGTGCCAGCTCACCCCTAGCGGGGAGGAAAGACTACGAGCAGTACTTC. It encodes CASSPLAGRKDYEQYF.

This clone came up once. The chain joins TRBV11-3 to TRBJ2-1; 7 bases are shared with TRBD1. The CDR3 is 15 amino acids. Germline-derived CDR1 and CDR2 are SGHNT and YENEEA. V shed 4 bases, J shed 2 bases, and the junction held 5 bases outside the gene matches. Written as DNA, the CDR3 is TGTGCCAGCAGCTCTCCCGGGACAGCCTACAATGAGCAGTTCTTC. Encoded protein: CASSSPGTAYNEQFF.

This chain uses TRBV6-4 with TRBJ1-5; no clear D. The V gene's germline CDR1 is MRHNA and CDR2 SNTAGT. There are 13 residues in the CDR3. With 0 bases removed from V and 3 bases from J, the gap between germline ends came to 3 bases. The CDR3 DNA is TGTGCCAGCAGTGACTCGGACAATCAGCCCCAGCATTTT. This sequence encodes CASSDSDNQPQHF.

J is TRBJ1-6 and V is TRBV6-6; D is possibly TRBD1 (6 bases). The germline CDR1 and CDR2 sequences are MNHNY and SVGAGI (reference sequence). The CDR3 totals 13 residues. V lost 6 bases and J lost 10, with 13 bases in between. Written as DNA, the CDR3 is TGTGCCAGCAGGCCCGCAGGGGTATCACCCCTCCACTTT. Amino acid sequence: CASRPAGVSPLHF.

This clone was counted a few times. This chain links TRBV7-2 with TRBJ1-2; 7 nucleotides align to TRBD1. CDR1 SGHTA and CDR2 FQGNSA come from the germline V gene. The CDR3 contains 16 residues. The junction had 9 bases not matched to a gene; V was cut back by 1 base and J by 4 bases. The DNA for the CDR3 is TGTGCCAGCAGCTTAGGTGGGGCAGGGGGAGGCTATGGCTACACCTTC. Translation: CASSLGGAGGGYGYTF.

CDR3 region: CASSRTANTGELFF. DNA of the CDR3: TGTGCCAGCAGCCGGACTGCTAACACCGGGGAGCTGTTTTTT. The J gene is TRBJ2-2, the V gene TRBV7-3; D possibly corresponds to TRBD2 (5 bases). The length of the CDR3 is 14 residues. Trimming took off 5 bases at V and 2 bases at J, with 9 bases between the two ends. Germline values: CDR1 SGHTA, CDR2 FQGTGA. The whole variable domain, filled in from reference TRBV7-3 and TRBJ2-2, reads GAGVSQTPSNKVTEKGKYVELRCDPISGHTALYWYRQSLGQGPEFLIYFQGTGAADDSGLPNDRFFAVRPEGSVSTLKIQRTERGDSAVYLCASSRTANTGELFFGEGSRLTVL.

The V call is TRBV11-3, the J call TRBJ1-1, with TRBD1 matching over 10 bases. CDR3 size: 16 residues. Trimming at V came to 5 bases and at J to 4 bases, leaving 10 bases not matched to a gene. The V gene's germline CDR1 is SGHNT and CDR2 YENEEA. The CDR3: CASSQTGGGFSTEAFF. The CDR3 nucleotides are TGTGCCAGCAGCCAGACAGGGGGCGGATTTAGCACTGAAGCTTTCTTT.

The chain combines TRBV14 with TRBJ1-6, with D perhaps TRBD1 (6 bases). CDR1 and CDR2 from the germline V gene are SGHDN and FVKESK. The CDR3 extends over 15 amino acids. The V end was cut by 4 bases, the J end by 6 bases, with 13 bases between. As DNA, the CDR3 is TGTGCCAGCAGCCCAACCGACAGGACTAATTCACCCCTCCACTTT. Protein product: CASSPTDRTNSPLHF.

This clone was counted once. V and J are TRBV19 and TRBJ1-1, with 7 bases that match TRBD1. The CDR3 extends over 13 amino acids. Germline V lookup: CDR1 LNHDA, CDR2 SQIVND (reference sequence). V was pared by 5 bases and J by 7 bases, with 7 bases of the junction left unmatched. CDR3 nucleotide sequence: TGTGCCAGTAGTTACGGACAGGCCAGTGAAGCTTTCTTT. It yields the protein CASSYGQASEAFF.

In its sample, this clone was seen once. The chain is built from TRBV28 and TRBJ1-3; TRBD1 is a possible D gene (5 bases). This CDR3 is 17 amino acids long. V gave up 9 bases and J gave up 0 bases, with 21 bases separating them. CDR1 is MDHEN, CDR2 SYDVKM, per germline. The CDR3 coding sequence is TGTGCCAGTAGCCGCTTGATTGTCAGGGACTCTGGAAACACCATATATTTT. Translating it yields CASSRLIVRDSGNTIYF.

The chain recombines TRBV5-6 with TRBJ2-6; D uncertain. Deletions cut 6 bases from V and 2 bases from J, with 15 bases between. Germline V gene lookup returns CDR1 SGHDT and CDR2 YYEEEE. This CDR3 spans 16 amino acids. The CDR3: CASKEDELPGANVLTF. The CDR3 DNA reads TGTGCCAGCAAAGAAGACGAGCTCCCTGGGGCCAACGTCCTGACTTTC. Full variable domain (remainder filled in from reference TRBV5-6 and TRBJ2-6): DAGVTQSPTHLIKTRGQQVTLRCSPKSGHDTVSWYQQALGQGPQFIFQYYEEEERQRGNFPDRFSGHQFPNYSSELNVNALLLGDSALYLCASKEDELPGANVLTFGAGSRLTVL.

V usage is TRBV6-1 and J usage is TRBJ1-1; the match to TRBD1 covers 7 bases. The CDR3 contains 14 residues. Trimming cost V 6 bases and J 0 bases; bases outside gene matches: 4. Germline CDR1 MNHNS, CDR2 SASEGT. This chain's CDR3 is CASRTGTVNTEAFF. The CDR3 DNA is TGTGCCAGCAGGACCGGGACAGTGAACACTGAAGCTTTCTTT.

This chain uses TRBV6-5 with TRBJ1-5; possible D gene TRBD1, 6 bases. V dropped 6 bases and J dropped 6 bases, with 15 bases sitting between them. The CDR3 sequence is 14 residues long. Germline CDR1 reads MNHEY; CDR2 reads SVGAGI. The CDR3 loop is CASRGGRGSQPQHF. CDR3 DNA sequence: TGTGCCAGCAGGGGGGGCAGGGGAAGTCAGCCCCAGCATTTT.

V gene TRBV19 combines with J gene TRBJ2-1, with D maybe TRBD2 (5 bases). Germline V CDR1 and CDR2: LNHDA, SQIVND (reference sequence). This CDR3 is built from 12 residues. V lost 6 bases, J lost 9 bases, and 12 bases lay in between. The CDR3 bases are TGTGCCAGTAGCATAACTAGGGCTGAGCAGTTCTTC. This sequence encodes CASSITRAEQFF. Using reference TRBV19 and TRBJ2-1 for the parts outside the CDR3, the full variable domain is DGGITQSPKYLFRKEGQNVTLSCEQNLNHDAMYWYRQDPGQGLRLIYYSQIVNDFQKGDIAEGYSVSREKKESFPLTVTSAQKNPTAFYLCASSITRAEQFFGPGTRLTVL.

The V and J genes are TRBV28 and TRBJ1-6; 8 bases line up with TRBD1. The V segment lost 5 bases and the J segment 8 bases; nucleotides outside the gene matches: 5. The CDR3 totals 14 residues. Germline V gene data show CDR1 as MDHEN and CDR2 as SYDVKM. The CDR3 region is CASSLRQGYSPLHF. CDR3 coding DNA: TGTGCCAGCAGTCTACGACAGGGGTATTCACCCCTCCACTTT.

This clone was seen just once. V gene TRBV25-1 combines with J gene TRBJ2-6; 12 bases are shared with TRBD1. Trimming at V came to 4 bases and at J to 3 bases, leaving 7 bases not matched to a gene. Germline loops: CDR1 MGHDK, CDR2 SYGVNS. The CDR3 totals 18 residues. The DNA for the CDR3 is TGTGCCAGCAGTGGACCGGGACAGGGGGCGCTTGGGGCCAACGTCCTGACTTTC. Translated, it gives CASSGPGQGALGANVLTF.

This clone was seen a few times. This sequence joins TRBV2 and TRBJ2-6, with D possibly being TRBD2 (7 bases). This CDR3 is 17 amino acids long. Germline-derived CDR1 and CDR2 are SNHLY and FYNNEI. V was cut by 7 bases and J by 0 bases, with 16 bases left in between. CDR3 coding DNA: TGTGCCAGCACTTCGGGGGGCAGCTCCTCTGGGGCCAACGTCCTGACTTTC. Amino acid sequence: CASTSGGSSSGANVLTF.

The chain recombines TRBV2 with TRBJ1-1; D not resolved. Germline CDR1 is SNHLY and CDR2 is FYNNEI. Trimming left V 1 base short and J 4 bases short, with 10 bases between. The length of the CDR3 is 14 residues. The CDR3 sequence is CASSEVGLSTEAFF. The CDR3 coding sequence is TGTGCCAGCAGTGAAGTAGGGCTCAGCACTGAAGCTTTCTTT.

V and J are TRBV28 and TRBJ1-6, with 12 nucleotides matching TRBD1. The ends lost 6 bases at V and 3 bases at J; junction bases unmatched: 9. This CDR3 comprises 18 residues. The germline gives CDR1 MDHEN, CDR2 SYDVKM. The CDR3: CASSPSGQGARYNSPLHF. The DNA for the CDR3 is TGTGCCAGCAGCCCCTCGGGACAGGGGGCTCGCTATAATTCACCCCTCCACTTT.